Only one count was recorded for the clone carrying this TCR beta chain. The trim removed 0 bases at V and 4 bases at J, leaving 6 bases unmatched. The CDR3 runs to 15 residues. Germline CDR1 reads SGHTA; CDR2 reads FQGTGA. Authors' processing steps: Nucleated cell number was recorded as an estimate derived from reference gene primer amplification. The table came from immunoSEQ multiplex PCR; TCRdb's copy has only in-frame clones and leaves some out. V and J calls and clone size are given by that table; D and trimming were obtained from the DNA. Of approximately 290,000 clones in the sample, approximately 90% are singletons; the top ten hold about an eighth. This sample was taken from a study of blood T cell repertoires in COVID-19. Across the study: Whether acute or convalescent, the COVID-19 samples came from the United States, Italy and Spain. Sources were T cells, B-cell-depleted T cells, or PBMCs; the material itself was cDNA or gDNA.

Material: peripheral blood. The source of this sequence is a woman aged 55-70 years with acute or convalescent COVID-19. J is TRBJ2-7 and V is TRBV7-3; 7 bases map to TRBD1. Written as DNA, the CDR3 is TGTGCCAGCAGCTTAACTCACGGCAGGGGGTACGAGCAGTACTTC. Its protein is CASSLTHGRGYEQYF.